This T cell receptor (beta chain) was observed in a study of tumor-infiltrating lymphocytes in glioblastoma multiforme. Study results and limitations: Just one glioblastoma patient contributed to the TCR-mutation comparison. RNA-based TCR sequencing may distort clone frequencies, since cells carry unequal TCR transcript numbers.

On this clonotype: Its antigen is not known.

Three nested ARM-PCR rounds with V-beta and C-beta primers built TCRB libraries. A C-beta primer primed TCRB cDNA from about 0.49 ug RNA. A single record per CDR3 protein comes from TCRdb applying MiXCR to the multiplex PCR reads. The table shows some 8,000 distinct CDR3 sequences, with under 85% occurring only once. The V gene's germline CDR1 is SGHKS and CDR2 YYEKEE (reference sequence). CDR3 length: 15 residues. Trimming cost V 4 bases and J 1 base, with 12 bases left between them. The TCR sequence derives from a male donor with glioblastoma. The sequencing input was brain tumor tissue. The chain is built from TRBV5-5 and TRBJ2-1; perhaps TRBD2 as D (5 bases). The CDR3 DNA is TGTGCCAGCAGCCTAACGAGGGAGTCCTACAATGAGCAGTTCTTC. It translates to CASSLTRESYNEQFF.